The clone carrying this TCR beta chain was recorded at least ten times. The antigen is unknown. The data stem from a study of T cell repertoires in cytomegalovirus infection. Overall study context: Signatures in public TCR beta sequences pointed to both CMV infection and matching HLA type. General observations from the study: HLA-C-restricted, CMV-specific TCR beta clonotypes were dominant ex vivo.

TCRdb re-derived calls from the reads in MiXCR, one entry per CDR3 protein. The sample gives about 310,000 distinct CDR3 sequences, 15% to 20% of which show up once; approximately 12% is in the top ten. This CDR3 region has 14 residues. Trimming cost V 3 bases and J 0 bases, with 6 bases left between them. Sequencing was performed on PBMCs. This receptor was identified in a human donor in good health (CMV status not recorded). Some clones in this sample may be carry-over from other donors' samples. The chain carries TRBV12-3 or TRBV12-4 and TRBJ1-3, with D hard to call. The CDR3 region is CASSFRGSGNTIYF. For the CDR3, the DNA is TGTGCCAGCAGTTTTCGAGGCTCTGGAAACACCATATATTTT.